This T cell receptor beta chain was captured in a study of vaccination effects on CD4 cells after COVID-19 (dated by TCRdb to between 2021 and 2022). Background on the whole study: Post-vaccine samples across the study were collected a median of 72 days after the second dose, with a range of 14 to 241. A total of 9 to 11 COVID-19 convalescent patients and a few SARS-CoV-2-naive healthy vaccine recipients were included in the full study. SARS-CoV-2 spike-specific CD4+ TCR repertoires were compared before and after mRNA vaccination in COVID-19 convalescent patients and in infection-naive vaccine recipients. Cultures from other donors in the study were sequenced with the Oncomine TCR Beta short-read assay on an Illumina iSeq 100.

In the ViraFEST assay, PBMC were stimulated with viral peptide pools, and antigen-specific CD4+ T cell clonotypes were then identified by expansion using TCR sequencing. After around 11 days of culture, CD4+ T cells were isolated with the EasySep CD4+ T cell isolation kit. Each participant got two doses of an mRNA SARS-CoV-2 vaccine, either BNT162b2 or mRNA-1273. Negative nucleocapsid antibody results before and after vaccination confirmed that the healthy vaccine recipients had no prior SARS-CoV-2 infection. Approximately 2.1 million PBMC per well were cultured in IMDM with approximately 5% human AB serum, 9 to 10 IU/ml IL-2 and gentamicin, plus 10 ug/ml peptides. Half of the culture medium was replaced with fresh IL-2-containing medium on days 3 and 7. Unless otherwise noted, each peptide stimulation condition was cultured in triplicate wells. PBMC were separated from whole blood using Ficoll-Paque Plus gradient centrifugation and were then either cryopreserved at -140C or used fresh. Overlapping peptide pools spanned the spike proteins of SARS-CoV-2 and the common cold coronaviruses HCoV-NL63, HCoV-OC43 and HCoV-229E. The QIAamp micro DNA kit was used to extract genomic DNA from the cultured CD4+ T cells.

Taken from the germline V gene, the CDR1 and CDR2 loops are SGDLS and YYNGEE. Trimming accounts for 3 bases at V and 4 bases at J, while the number of junction bases matched to no gene is 13. The CDR3 has 17 amino acids, counting the end cysteine and phenylalanine. Only the CDR3 DNA is retained, 51 bases long and in frame from the first base. Receptor libraries were prepared by the immunoSEQ multiplex PCR assay. DNA from the cultured, isolated CD4+ T cells was subjected to TCR beta CDR3 sequencing. Processing in the source paper ran as follows. Non-productive TCR sequences were removed and reads were trimmed to the CDR3 region, keeping CDR3s of at least 7 amino acids. The MANAFEST web app was used to pick out antigen-specific clonotypes by comparing their expansion in peptide wells with that in reference cultures. For clones to be considered positive, expansion at FDR<0.05 versus reference and all other wells, an odds ratio above 5, and a frequency above 0.1% in two replicate wells were required. A clonotype was called cross-reactive if it was significantly expanded both in SARS-CoV-2 spike wells and in at least one common cold coronavirus spike condition. Levenshtein distance calculated with the stringdist R package was used to assess CDR3 similarity, and unrooted trees were constructed with ape in R 3.6.1. Held by TCRdb, this immuneACCESS table contains in-frame sequences only and omits some clones. Under half of the omission traces to an unresolved V gene where checked; the cause of the rest is unknown. V and J calls plus clone size are reproduced from that table; the DNA served to infer D and trimming. The sample records around 25,000 clones, 81% of which are singletons. The ten largest account for roughly 5% of the sample.

The investigation overall reported the following: Among healthy vaccine recipients, nearly all vaccine-induced clones were SARS-CoV-2 mono-reactive, and only 1 of 255 was cross-reactive with common cold coronaviruses. Both infection-induced and vaccine-induced clones contracted markedly at late post-vaccination timepoints, which is consistent with waning T cell responses. The study was limited by a small number of convalescent patients and lacked early post-infection timepoints.

This clone has only one observation. Its antigen is still unknown. Qualities for individual bases were not recorded, and no much larger clone is one base off. This sequence originates from a human donor who received a COVID-19 vaccine. Some clones in this sample may be carry-over from other donors' samples. The starting material was CD4+ T cells from PBMCs cultured with SARS-CoV-2 spike peptides, obtained after COVID-19 vaccination. The cell subset or site label here, explained by the study, means: SARS-CoV-2 spike overlapping peptide pool stimulation. The rearranged segments are TRBV9 and TRBJ1-3; 7 central nucleotides agree with TRBD1. CDR3 sequence: CASSATIGGISGNTIYF. The nucleotide sequence reads as follows: TGTGCCAGCAGCGCTACTATAGGGGGCATTTCGGGAAACACCATATATTTT.